These T cell receptor beta chains were read from a single sample in a study of T cell responses to AZD1222 COVID-19 vaccine. Profiling relied on immunoSEQ multiplex PCR, and the TCRdb table lists in-frame clones only, not all of them. This table has over 130,000 clones, approximately 89% appearing once. Sequenced material: peripheral blood, taken on day 0 of AZD1222 vaccination. The receptor source for this set is an adult in good health. The CDR3 runs from the conserved cysteine through the conserved F or W. The D gene is left open where the match is weak.

j_call,d_call,v_call,cdr3_aa,cdr3_nt
TRBJ1-5,TRBD1,TRBV28,CASSETRGINQPQHF,TGTGCCAGCAGTGAAACCAGGGGGATCAATCAGCCCCAGCATTTT
TRBJ2-6,.,TRBV2,CAVPLFSGANVLTF,TGTGCCGTACCGCTTTTCTCTGGGGCCAACGTCCTGACTTTC
TRBJ1-2,.,TRBV29-1,CSVEETVIYGYTF,TGCAGCGTTGAAGAAACAGTCATCTATGGCTACACCTTC
TRBJ2-7,TRBD2,TRBV7-2,CASSLGTVASGYEQYF,TGTGCCAGCAGCTTAGGAACGGTGGCTAGCGGCTACGAGCAGTACTTC
TRBJ1-2,.,TRBV5-4,CASSRPVVGYGYTF,TGTGCCAGCAGCCGACCGGTAGTGGGCTATGGCTACACCTTC
TRBJ2-1,TRBD2,TRBV7-7,CASSLNPGSGNEQFF,TGTGCTAGCAGCTTAAACCCCGGTAGCGGGAATGAGCAGTTCTTC
TRBJ1-2,.,TRBV5-1,CASSLGGDGGYTF,TGCGCCAGCAGCTTGGGGGGTGACGGTGGCTACACCTTC
TRBJ1-1,.,TRBV30,CAWSVVPNAFF,TGTGCCTGGAGTGTCGTTCCGAATGCTTTCTTT
TRBJ2-7,TRBD1,TRBV11-3,CASSAGGDYEQYF,TGTGCCAGCAGCGCAGGGGGCGACTACGAGCAGTACTTC
TRBJ2-1,TRBD1,TRBV11-2,CASSGAGGISYNEQFF,TGTGCCAGCAGTGGAGCAGGGGGAATCTCCTACAATGAGCAGTTCTTC
TRBJ1-1,.,TRBV12-3/TRBV12-4,CASRVGTEAFF,TGTGCCAGCAGGGTGGGCACTGAAGCTTTCTTT
TRBJ1-6,.,TRBV5-1,CASSYEYSLDASPLHF,TGCGCCAGCAGCTACGAATACTCCCTTGACGCTTCACCCCTCCACTTT
TRBJ2-1,.,TRBV7-2,CASSSYHYNEQFF,TGTGCCAGCAGCTCCTATCACTACAATGAGCAGTTCTTC
TRBJ2-1,.,TRBV9,CASSSKGDFSTASEQFF,TGTGCCAGCAGCTCTAAGGGAGACTTTTCGACCGCGAGTGAGCAGTTCTTC
TRBJ1-1,.,TRBV12-3/TRBV12-4,CASKGRIEAFF,TGTGCCAGCAAGGGCAGAATTGAAGCTTTCTTT
TRBJ1-1,.,TRBV5-6,CASSSTIMSEAFF,TGTGCCAGCAGCTCCACAATCATGTCTGAAGCTTTCTTT
TRBJ1-5,.,TRBV28,CASSLSSGHLKQPQHF,TGTGCCAGCAGTTTATCGTCCGGGCATCTAAAACAGCCCCAGCATTTT
TRBJ2-1,.,TRBV6-5,CASIREREQFF,TGTGCCAGCATCCGGGAGCGTGAGCAGTTCTTC
TRBJ2-5,TRBD1,TRBV6-1,CASSEASRQGAFGTQYF,TGTGCCAGCAGTGAAGCTTCGAGACAGGGGGCCTTCGGGACCCAGTACTTC
TRBJ2-7,TRBD2,TRBV3-1/TRBV3-2,CASSQGLAGAYEQYF,TGTGCCAGCAGCCAAGGTCTAGCGGGGGCCTACGAGCAGTACTTC
TRBJ2-7,TRBD1,TRBV29-1,CSATQGFAYEQYF,TGCAGCGCAACACAGGGGTTTGCCTACGAGCAGTACTTC